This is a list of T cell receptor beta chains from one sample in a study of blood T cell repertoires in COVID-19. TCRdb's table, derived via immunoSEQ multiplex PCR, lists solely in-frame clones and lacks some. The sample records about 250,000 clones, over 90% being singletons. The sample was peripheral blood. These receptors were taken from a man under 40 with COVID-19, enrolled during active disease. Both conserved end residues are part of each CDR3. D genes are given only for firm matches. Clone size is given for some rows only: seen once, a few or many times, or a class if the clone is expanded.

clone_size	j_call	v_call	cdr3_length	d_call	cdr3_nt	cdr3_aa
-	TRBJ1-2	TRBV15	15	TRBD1	TGTGCCACCAGCAGAGGCGGACAGGGAACCTATGGCTACACCTTC	CATSRGGQGTYGYTF
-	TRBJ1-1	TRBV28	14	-	TGTGCCACCACGACAGGATCAAAAAACACTGAAGCTTTCTTT	CATTTGSKNTEAFF
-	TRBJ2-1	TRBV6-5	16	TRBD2	TGTGCCAGCAGTTTAGCAGCGGGGGGGCGTTACAATGAGCAGTTCTTC	CASSLAAGGRYNEQFF
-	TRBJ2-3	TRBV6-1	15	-	TGTGCCAGCAGTGAGGGCCAGGGAAGCACAGATACGCAGTATTTT	CASSEGQGSTDTQYF
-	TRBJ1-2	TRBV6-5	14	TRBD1	TGTGCCAGCACCGGACAGGGGGCGCGTAATGGCTACACCTTC	CASTGQGARNGYTF
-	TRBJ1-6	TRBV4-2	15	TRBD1	TGTGCCAGCAGCCAAGAACAGGGGGCGCGTTCACCCCTCCACTTT	CASSQEQGARSPLHF
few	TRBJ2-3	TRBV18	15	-	TGTGCCAGCTCACCAGGTGGCAGGGCGTCAGATACGCAGTATTTT	CASSPGGRASDTQYF
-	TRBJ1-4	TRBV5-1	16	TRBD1	TGCGCCAGCAGCTTGAACCCCCAGGGGGCCGGTGAAAAACTGTTTTTT	CASSLNPQGAGEKLFF
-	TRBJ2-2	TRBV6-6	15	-	TGTGCCAGCAGTAGGTCAGGGGATTTCACCGGGGAGCTGTTTTTT	CASSRSGDFTGELFF
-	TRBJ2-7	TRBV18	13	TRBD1	TGTGCCAGCTCACAACAGGGGCCGTACGAGCAGTACTTC	CASSQQGPYEQYF
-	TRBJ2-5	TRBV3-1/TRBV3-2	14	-	TGTGCCAGCAGCGTACCGGGACAAAAAGAGACCCAGTACTTC	CASSVPGQKETQYF
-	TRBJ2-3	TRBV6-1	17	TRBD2	TGTGCCAGCAGTGCACACCCGACTAGCGGGGGCACAGATACGCAGTATTTT	CASSAHPTSGGTDTQYF
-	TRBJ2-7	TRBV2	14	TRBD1	TGTGCCAGCAGTCCTGGGACAGGGGAGCGGGGGCAGTACTTC	CASSPGTGERGQYF
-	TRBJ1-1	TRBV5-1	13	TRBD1	TGCGCCAGCAGCCGGACAGGGGACACTGAAGCTTTCTTT	CASSRTGDTEAFF
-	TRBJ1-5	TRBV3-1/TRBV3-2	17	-	TGTGCCAGCAGCCAAGGTGGTGTTGCAGGGGTGAATCAGCCCCAGCATTTT	CASSQGGVAGVNQPQHF
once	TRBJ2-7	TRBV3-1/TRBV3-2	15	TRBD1	TGTGCCAGCAGCCAATCCTGGACAGGTTCCTACGAGCAGTACTTC	CASSQSWTGSYEQYF
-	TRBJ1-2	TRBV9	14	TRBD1	TGTGCCAGCAGCATGCTTACAGGGGACGCTGGCTACACCTTC	CASSMLTGDAGYTF
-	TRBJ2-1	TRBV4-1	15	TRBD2	TGCGCCAGCAGCCAAGACGGGGGGGCCTACAATGAGCAGTTCTTC	CASSQDGGAYNEQFF
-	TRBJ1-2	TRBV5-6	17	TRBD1	TGTGCCAGCAGCTTGGGGACTCGGGACAGGGCACGGGATGGCTACACCTTC	CASSLGTRDRARDGYTF
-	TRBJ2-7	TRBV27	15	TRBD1	TGTGCCAGCAGACGGACAGGGGGCGAATCCTACGAGCAGTACTTC	CASRRTGGESYEQYF
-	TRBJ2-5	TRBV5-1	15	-	TGCGCCAGCAGCTTTTCAAGGGGCGCACAAGAGACCCAGTACTTC	CASSFSRGAQETQYF
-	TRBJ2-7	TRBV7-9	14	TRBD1	TGTGCCAGCAGCCGGGACAGTTCAACCTACGAGCAGTACTTC	CASSRDSSTYEQYF
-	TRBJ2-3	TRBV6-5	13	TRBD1	TGTGCCAGCCGGACAGGGGGCACAGATACGCAGTATTTT	CASRTGGTDTQYF
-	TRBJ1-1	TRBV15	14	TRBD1	TGTGCCACCAGCAGAGATGTCACAGGGGCTGAAGCTTTCTTT	CATSRDVTGAEAFF
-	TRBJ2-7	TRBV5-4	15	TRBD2	TGTGCCAGCAGTTCGGGGGGTGCTGGTTCCTACGAGCAGTACTTC	CASSSGGAGSYEQYF
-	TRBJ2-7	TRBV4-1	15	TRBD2	TGCGCCAGCAGCCAAGATGGGGGGGACTTCGGAGAGCAGTACTTC	CASSQDGGDFGEQYF
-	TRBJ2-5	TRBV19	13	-	TGTGCCAGTAGTAGGGGGGGCAAAGAGACCCAGTACTTC	CASSRGGKETQYF
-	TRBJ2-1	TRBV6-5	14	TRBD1	TGTGCCAGCGGGACAGGCAACTCCTACAATGAGCAGTTCTTC	CASGTGNSYNEQFF
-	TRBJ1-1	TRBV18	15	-	TGTGCCAGCTCACCACCAAGGGGAACGGACACTGAAGCTTTCTTT	CASSPPRGTDTEAFF
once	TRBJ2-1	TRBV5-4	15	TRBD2	TGTGCCAGCAGCTTGCCCCCGGGGGGGGACAATGAGCAGTTCTTC	CASSLPPGGDNEQFF
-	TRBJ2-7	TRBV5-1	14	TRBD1	TGCGCCAGCAGCTCGGGGACAGCCCCCTACGAGCAGTACTTC	CASSSGTAPYEQYF
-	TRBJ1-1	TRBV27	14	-	TGTGCCAGCAGCCAGGACACCTTGAACACTGAAGCTTTCTTT	CASSQDTLNTEAFF
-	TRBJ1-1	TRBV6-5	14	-	TGTGCCAGCAGTTATACAGGGCGCAGCACTGAAGCTTTCTTT	CASSYTGRSTEAFF
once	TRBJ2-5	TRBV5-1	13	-	TGCGCCAGCAGCTTTCAGGGGGGTGAGACCCAGTACTTC	CASSFQGGETQYF
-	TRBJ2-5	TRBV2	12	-	TGTGCCAGCAGTGGAGGGGGTGAGACCCAGTACTTC	CASSGGGETQYF
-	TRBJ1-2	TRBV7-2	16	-	TGTGCCAGCAGCTTAGAGGGCGGGCAGCGATACGTGGAGAGCACCTTC	CASSLEGGQRYVESTF
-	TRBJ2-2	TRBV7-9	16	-	TGTGCCAGCAGCTTCGTGGGACTCTCGAACACCGGGGAGCTGTTTTTT	CASSFVGLSNTGELFF
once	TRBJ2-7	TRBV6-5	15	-	TGTGCCAGCAGTTATTTACAGGGTTCGTCCTACGAGCAGTACTTC	CASSYLQGSSYEQYF
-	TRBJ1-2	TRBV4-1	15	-	TGCGCCAGCAGCCGGCAGGGCAATAATGTTAGGGGCTACACCTTC	CASSRQGNNVRGYTF
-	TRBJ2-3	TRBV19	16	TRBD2	TGTGCCAGTAGTATCGGGACTAGGCGATTCACAGATACGCAGTATTTT	CASSIGTRRFTDTQYF
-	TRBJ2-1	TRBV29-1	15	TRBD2	TGCAGCGTTGAAGATCGCGGGGGGCCTTACAATGAGCAGTTCTTC	CSVEDRGGPYNEQFF
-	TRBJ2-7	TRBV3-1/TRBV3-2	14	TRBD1	TGTGCCAGCAGCCCGGGACAGGGAAGGAACGAGCAGTACTTC	CASSPGQGRNEQYF
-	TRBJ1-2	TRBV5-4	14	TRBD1	TGTGCCAGCAGCTTGGGTCAGGGGGAGGAAGGCTACACCTTC	CASSLGQGEEGYTF
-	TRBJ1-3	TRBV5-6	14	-	TGTGCCAGCTCGAGGGGGTCTTCTGGGATCACCATATATTTT	CASSRGSSGITIYF
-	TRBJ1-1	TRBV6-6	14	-	TGTGCCAGCAGGGGCCGGGAGGGGAACACTGAAGCTTTCTTT	CASRGREGNTEAFF
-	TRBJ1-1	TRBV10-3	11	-	TGTGCCATCAGGACGGGGATTGAAGCTTTCTTT	CAIRTGIEAFF
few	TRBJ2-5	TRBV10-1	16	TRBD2	TGCGCCAGCAGTCACGGACTAGCGGCCTACCAAGAGACCCAGTACTTC	CASSHGLAAYQETQYF
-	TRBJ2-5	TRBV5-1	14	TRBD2	TGCGCCAGCAGCGTCGGGACTAACCGAGAGAGCCAGTACTTC	CASSVGTNRESQYF
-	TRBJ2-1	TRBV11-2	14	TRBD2	TGTGCCAGCAGTCCTGCGGGGGGGCGGAATGAGCAGTTCTTC	CASSPAGGRNEQFF
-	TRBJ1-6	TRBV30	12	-	TGTGCCTGGACAGGGTCAGCATCACCCCTCCACTTT	CAWTGSASPLHF
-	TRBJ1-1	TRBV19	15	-	TGTGCCAGTAGTCCCAGTGAAGTGTCGTACGCTGAAGCTTTCTTT	CASSPSEVSYAEAFF
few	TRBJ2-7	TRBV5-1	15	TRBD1	TGCGCCAGCAGCGCCACCGGGACAGAGTTTGACGAGCAGTACTTC	CASSATGTEFDEQYF
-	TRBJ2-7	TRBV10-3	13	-	TGTGCCATCAGTGAGTCCCAGGTATCCGAGCAGTACTTC	CAISESQVSEQYF
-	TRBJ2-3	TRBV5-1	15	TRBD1	TGCGCCAGCAGCTTTAAGGGGGCGAGCACAGATACGCAGTATTTT	CASSFKGASTDTQYF
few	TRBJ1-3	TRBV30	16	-	TGTGCCTGGAGTCCACGAGGGTGGTACGGAGGAAACACCATATATTTT	CAWSPRGWYGGNTIYF
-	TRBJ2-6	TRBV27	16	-	TGTGCCAGCAGTTTATGGTCGGGGAGGGGGGCCAACGTCCTGACTTTC	CASSLWSGRGANVLTF